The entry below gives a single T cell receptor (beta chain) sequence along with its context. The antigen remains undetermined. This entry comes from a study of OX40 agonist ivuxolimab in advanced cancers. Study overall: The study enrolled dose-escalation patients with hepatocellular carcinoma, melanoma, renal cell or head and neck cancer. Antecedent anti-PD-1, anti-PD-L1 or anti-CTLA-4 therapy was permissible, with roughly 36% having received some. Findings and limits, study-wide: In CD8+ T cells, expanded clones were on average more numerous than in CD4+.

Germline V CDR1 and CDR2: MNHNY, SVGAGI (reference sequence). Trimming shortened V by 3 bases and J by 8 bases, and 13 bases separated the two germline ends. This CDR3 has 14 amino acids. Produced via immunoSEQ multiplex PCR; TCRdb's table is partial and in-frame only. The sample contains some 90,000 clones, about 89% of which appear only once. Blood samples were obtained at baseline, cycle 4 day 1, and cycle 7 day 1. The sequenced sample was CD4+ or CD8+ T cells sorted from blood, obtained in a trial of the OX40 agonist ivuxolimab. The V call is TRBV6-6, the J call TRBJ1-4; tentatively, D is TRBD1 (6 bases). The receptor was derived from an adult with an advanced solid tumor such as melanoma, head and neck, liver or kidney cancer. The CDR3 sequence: CASSYGGGREKLFF. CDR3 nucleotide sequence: TGTGCCAGCAGTTATGGGGGGGGCAGGGAAAAACTGTTTTTT.